This T cell receptor (beta chain) was identified during a study of CXCR3-negative and CXCR3-positive naive CD8 T cells. General study findings and limits: In both naive subsets diversity was comparably high, whereas memory CD8+ cells showed much lower diversity. Surface CD5 was comparable between naive subsets; TCR strength was inferred from TRB CDR3 properties. TRB CDR3 hydrophobicity was greater in CXCR3-positive naive cells than in CXCR3-negative naive cells. Naive CXCR3-positive and CXCR3-negative cells shared TRBV-TRBJ usage; memory cells diverged.

As concerns this clonotype: Its matching antigen is unknown.

The method, 5' RACE with UMI labels, was used to prepare the TRB cDNA libraries. TCRdb re-analyzed the 5' RACE reads; it lists each CDR3 protein once, without DNA. This table lists 150,000 or so distinct CDR3 sequences. Naive CD8+ T cells had a CD45RO-CCR7+CD27+CD95- phenotype. Germline CDR1 and CDR2: LGHNA and YNFKEQ. CDR3 length: 14 amino acids. Sequencing was performed on naive CXCR3+ CD8+ T cells from blood. Subset reported: CD45RO-CCR7+CD27+CD95- naive CD8+ T cells expressing CXCR3 (TNR3+). This chain uses TRBV4-2 with TRBJ2-1; TCRdb outputs TRBD1, but without DNA this stays unchecked. This receptor was obtained from a human donor in good health. Some clones in this sample may be carry-over from other donors' samples. CDR3 residues: CASTGPGENNERFF.